This T cell receptor beta chain appears in the sequencing data of a study of T-cell memory formation after mild COVID-19. Study overall: TCR clusters mostly belonged to single donors.

This clonotype was recorded a few times. TCRdb processed the 5' RACE reads anew with MiXCR; each CDR3 protein has one entry. Of roughly 240,000 distinct CDR3 sequences listed, approximately 15% are singletons. Germline assignment: CDR1 KGHSH and CDR2 LQKENI. V lost 6 bases and J 3 bases, leaving 12 bases between the germline ends. This CDR3 is built from 13 residues. The chain joins TRBV18 to TRBJ2-7; tentatively, D is TRBD2 (6 bases). The receptor was isolated from an adult woman who had mild COVID-19 (a few samples of this study predate the infection). Cell type and time point are not known. Sample: PBMCs or a T cell subset sorted from them (not recorded which). In nucleotides, the CDR3 is TGTGCCAGCTCTTCGGAGGGTCTCTACGAGCAGTACTTC. This gives the protein CASSSEGLYEQYF.